The present T cell receptor beta chain was sequenced within a study of cytomegalovirus exposure and HLA in healthy donors. This clone was found once. The PCR used 60 Vbeta and 13 Jbeta primers. TCRdb's copy holds only in-frame clones and misses some; the assay was immunoSEQ multiplex PCR. The sample has approximately 300,000 clones, approximately 80% seen once. V was shortened by 0 bases and J by 2 bases, with 9 bases between the two germline ends. The CDR3 sequence is 15 residues long. The germline gives CDR1 SGHRS, CDR2 YFSETQ. Sequenced input: PBMCs. This sequence originates from a girl aged 2 to 9 in good health and CMV-seronegative. The rearrangement joins TRBV5-1 to TRBJ1-5, with a tentative D call TRBD1 (5 bases). The CDR3 sequence: CASSLAGQRNQPQHF. CDR3 in DNA: TGCGCCAGCAGCTTGGCAGGGCAACGCAATCAGCCCCAGCATTTT. Drawing the rest from reference TRBV5-1 and TRBJ1-5, the complete variable domain is KAGVTQTPRYLIKTRGQQVTLSCSPISGHRSVSWYQQTPGQGLQFLFEYFSETQRNKGNFPGRFSGRQFSNSRSEMNVSTLELGDSALYLCASSLAGQRNQPQHFGDGTRLSIL.